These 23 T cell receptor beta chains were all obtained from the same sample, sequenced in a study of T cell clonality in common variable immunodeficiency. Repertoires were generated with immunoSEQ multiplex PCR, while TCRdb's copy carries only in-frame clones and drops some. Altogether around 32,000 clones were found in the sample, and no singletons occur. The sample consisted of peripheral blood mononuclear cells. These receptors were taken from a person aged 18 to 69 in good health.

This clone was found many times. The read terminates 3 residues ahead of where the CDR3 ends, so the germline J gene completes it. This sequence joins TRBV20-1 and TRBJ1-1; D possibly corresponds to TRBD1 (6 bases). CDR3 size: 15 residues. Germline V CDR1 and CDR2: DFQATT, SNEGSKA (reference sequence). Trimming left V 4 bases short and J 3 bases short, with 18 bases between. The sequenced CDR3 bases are TGCAGTGCTAACAACAGGGTCAAGTCAGACACTGAA. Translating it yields CSANNRVKSDTE. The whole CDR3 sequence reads CSANNRVKSDTEAFF.

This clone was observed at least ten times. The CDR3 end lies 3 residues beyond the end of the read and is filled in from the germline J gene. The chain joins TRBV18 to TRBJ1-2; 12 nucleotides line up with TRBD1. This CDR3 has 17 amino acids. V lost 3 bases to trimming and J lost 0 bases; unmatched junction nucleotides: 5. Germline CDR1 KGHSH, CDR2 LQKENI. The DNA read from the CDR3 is TGTGCCAGCTCACCCCCGGGACAGGGGGCCTCTAACTATGGC. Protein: CASSPPGQGASNYG. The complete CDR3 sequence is CASSPPGQGASNYGYTF.

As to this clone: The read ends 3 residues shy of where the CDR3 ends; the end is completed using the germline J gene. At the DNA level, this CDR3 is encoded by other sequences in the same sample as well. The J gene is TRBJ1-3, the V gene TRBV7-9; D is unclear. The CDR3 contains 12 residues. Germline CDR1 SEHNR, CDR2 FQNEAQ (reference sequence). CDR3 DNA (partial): TGTGCCAGCAGCTTAGAAACGGGTGCC. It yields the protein CASSLETGA. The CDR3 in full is CASSLETGAIYF.

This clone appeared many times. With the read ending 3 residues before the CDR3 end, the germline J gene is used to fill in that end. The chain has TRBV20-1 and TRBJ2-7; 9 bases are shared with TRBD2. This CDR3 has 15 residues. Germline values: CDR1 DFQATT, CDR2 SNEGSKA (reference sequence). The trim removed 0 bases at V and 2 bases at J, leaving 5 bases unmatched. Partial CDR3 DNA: TGCAGTGCTAGAGATCTCAGGACTAGCGCCTACGAG. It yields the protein CSARDLRTSAYE. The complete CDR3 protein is CSARDLRTSAYEQYF.

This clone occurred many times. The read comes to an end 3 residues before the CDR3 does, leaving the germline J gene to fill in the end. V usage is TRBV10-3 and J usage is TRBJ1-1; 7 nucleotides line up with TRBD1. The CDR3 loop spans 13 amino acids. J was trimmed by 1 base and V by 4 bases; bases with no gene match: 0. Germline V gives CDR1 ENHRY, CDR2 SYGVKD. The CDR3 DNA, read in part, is TGTGCCATCAGTGGGACAGGGAACACTGAA. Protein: CAISGTGNTE. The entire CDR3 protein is CAISGTGNTEAFF.

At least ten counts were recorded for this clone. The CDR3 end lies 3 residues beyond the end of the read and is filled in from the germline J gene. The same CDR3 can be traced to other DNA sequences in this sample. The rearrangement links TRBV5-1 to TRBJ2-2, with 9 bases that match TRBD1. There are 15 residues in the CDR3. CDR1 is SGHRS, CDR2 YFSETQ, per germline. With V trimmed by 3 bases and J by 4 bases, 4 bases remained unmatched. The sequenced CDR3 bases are TGCGCCAGCAGCTCAGGGACAGGGCCCACCGGGGAG. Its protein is CASSSGTGPTGE. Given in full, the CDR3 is CASSSGTGPTGELFF.

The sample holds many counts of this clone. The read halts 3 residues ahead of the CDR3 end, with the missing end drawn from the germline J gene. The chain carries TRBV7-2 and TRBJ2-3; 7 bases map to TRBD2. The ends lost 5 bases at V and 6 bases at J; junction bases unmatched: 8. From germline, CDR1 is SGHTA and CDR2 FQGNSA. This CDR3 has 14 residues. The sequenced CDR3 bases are TGTGCCAGCAGCGGAAGCGGGAATGGGGATACG. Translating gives CASSGSGNGDT. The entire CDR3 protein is CASSGSGNGDTQYF.

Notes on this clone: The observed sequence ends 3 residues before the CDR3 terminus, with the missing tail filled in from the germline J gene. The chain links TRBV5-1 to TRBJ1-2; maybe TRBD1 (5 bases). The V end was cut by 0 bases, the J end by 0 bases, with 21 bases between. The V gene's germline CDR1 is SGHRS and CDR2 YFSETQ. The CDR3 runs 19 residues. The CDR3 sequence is CASSLVPGGGERANYGYTF. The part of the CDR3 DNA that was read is TGCGCCAGCAGCTTGGTACCCGGGGGGGGTGAAAGAGCTAACTATGGC.

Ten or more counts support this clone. CDR3 sequence: CASRGQGTTDTQYF. CDR3 DNA, as far as it was read: TGTGCCAGCAGAGGACAGGGGACAACAGATACG. The chain has TRBV27 and TRBJ2-3; 9 bases line up with TRBD1. Coverage ceases 3 residues before the CDR3 finishes, and the germline J gene fills in the end. Losses at the gene ends were 6 bases for V and 3 bases for J; bases not matched to a gene: 4. The germline gives CDR1 MNHEY, CDR2 SMNVEV (reference sequence). The CDR3 runs 14 residues.

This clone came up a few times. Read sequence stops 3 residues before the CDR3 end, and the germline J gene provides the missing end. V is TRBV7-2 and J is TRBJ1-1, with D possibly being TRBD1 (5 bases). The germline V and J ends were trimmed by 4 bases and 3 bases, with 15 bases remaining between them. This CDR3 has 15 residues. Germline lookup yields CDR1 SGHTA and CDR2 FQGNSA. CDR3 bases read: TGTGCCAGCAGCTCCAGGGTAGGGCTTTACACTGAA. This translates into CASSSRVGLYTE. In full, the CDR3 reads CASSSRVGLYTEAFF.

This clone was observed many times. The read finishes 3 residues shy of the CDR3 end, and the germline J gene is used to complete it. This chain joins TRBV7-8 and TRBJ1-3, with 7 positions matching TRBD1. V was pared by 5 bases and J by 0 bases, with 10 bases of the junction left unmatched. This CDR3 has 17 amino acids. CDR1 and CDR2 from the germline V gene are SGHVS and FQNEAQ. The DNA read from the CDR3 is TGTGCCAGCAGCCCGCAGGGGGGCCCCCTCTCTGGAAACACC. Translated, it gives CASSPQGGPLSGNT. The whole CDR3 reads CASSPQGGPLSGNTIYF.

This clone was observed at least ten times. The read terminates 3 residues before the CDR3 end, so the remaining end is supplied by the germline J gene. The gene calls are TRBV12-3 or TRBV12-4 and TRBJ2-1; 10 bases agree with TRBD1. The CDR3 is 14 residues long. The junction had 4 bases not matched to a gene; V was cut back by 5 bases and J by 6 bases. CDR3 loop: CASSRRQGANEQFF. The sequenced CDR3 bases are TGTGCCAGCAGTCGTCGACAGGGGGCCAATGAG.

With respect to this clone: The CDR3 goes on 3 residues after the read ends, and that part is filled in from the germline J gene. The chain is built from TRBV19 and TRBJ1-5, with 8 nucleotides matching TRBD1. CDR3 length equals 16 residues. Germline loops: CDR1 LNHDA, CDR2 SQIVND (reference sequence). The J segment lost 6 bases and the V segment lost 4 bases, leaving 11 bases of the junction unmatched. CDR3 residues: CASSNYRGSPGQPQHF. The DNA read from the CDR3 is TGTGCCAGTAGTAACTACAGGGGGAGCCCGGGTCAGCCC.

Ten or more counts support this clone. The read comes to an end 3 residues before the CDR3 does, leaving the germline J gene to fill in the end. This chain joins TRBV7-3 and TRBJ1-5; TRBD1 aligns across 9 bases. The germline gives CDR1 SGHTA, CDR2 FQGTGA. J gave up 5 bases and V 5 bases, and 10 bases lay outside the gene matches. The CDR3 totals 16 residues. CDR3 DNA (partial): TGTGCCAGCAGCCCTACGGCACAGGGGGCGGATCAGCCC. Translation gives CASSPTAQGADQP. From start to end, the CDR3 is CASSPTAQGADQPQHF.

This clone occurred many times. CDR3 DNA, as far as it was read: TGCAGCGTCACTAGCGGCCTCTCCCAAGAGACC. This translates into CSVTSGLSQET. The full CDR3 sequence reads CSVTSGLSQETQYF. The J gene is TRBJ2-5, the V gene TRBV29-1; TRBD2 matches at 8 bases. The sequence runs out 3 residues before the end of the CDR3; the remainder is reconstructed from the germline J gene. The trim removed 6 bases at V and 1 base at J, leaving 7 bases unmatched. The CDR3 extends over 14 amino acids. CDR1 is SQVTM and CDR2 is ANQGSEA in the germline V gene.

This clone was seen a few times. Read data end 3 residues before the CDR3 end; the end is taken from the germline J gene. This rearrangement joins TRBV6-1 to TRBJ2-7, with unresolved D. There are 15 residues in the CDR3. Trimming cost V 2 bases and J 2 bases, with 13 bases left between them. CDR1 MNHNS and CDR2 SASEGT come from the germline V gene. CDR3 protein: CASSEQVGTTYEQYF. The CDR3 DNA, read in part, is TGTGCCAGCAGTGAACAAGTGGGCACAACCTACGAG.

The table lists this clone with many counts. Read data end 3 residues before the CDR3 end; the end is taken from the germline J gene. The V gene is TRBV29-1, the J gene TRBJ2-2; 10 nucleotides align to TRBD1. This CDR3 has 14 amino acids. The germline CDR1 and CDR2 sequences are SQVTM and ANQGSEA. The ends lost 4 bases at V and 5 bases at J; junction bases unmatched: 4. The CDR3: CSVGGQGVTGELFF. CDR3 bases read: TGCAGCGTTGGCGGACAGGGGGTTACCGGGGAG.

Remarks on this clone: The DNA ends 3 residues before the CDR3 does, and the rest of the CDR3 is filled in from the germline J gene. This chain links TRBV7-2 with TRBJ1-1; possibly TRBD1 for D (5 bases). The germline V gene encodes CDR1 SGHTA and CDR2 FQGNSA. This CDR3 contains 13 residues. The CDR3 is CASSPRQFGRAFF. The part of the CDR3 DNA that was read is TGTGCCAGCAGCCCACGACAGTTCGGGCGG.

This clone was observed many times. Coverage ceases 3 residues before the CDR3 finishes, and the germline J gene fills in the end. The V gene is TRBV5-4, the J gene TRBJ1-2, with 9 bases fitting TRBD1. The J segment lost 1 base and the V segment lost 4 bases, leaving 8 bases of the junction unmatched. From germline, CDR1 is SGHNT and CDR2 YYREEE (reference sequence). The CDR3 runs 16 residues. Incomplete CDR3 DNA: TGTGCCAGCAGCGGGGGGACAGGGATTCGTAACTATGGC. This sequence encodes CASSGGTGIRNYG. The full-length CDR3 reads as CASSGGTGIRNYGYTF.

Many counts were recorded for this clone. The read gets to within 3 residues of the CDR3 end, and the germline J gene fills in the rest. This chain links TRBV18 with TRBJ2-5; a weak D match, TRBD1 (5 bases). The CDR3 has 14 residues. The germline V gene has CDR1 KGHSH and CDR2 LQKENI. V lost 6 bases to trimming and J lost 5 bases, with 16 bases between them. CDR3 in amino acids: CASSLSRVGETQYF. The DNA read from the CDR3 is TGTGCCAGCTCCCTAAGCAGGGTAGGGGAGACC.

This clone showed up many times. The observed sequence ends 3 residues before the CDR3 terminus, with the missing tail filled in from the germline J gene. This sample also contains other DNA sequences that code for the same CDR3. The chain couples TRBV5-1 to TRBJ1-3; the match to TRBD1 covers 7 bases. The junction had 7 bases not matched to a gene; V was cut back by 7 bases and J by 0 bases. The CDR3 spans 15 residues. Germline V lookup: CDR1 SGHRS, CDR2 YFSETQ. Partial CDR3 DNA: TGCGCCAGCCAAAGACAGGGTGACTCTGGAAACACC. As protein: CASQRQGDSGNT. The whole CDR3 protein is CASQRQGDSGNTIYF. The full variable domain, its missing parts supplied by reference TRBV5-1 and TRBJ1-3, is KAGVTQTPRYLIKTRGQQVTLSCSPISGHRSVSWYQQTPGQGLQFLFEYFSETQRNKGNFPGRFSGRQFSNSRSEMNVSTLELGDSALYLCASQRQGDSGNTIYFGEGSWLTVV.

CDR3 bases read: TGTGCCAGCAGCTTAGTTCGGGTAGCGGTGGGCGAG. It codes for CASSLVRVAVGE. The whole CDR3 is CASSLVRVAVGEQYF. The chain couples TRBV7-2 to TRBJ2-7, with a weak D call TRBD2 (6 bases). The read terminates 3 residues before the CDR3 end, so the remaining end is supplied by the germline J gene. This CDR3 is 15 amino acids long. Germline V gene lookup returns CDR1 SGHTA and CDR2 FQGNSA. Trimming cost V 1 base and J 6 bases, with 16 bases left between them. The variable domain in full, with the rest retrieved from reference TRBV7-2 and TRBJ2-7, is GAGVSQSPSNKVTEKGKDVELRCDPISGHTALYWYRQSLGQGLEFLIYFQGNSAPDKSGLPSDRFSAERTGGSVSTLTIQRTQQEDSAVYLCASSLVRVAVGEQYFGPGTRLTVT.

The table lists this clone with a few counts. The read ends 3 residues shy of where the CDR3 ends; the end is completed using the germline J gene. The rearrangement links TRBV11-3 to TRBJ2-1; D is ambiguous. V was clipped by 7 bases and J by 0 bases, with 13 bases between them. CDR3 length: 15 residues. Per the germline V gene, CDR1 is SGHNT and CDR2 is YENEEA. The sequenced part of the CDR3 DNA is TGTGCCAGCAATTTCCGCACAAGCTCCTACAATGAG. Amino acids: CASNFRTSSYNE. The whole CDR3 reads CASNFRTSSYNEQFF.